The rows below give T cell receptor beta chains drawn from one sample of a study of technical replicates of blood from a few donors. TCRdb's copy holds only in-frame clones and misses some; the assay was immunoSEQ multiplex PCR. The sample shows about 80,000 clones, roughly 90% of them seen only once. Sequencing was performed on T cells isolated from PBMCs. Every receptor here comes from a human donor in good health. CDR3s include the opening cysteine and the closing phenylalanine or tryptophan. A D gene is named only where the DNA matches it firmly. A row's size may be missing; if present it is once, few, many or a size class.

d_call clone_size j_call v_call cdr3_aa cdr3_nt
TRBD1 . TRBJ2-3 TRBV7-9 CASSPRTGKSLDTQYF TGTGCCAGCAGCCCGCGGACAGGGAAATCTTTAGATACGCAGTATTTT
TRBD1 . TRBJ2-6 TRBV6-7 CASSYPSGGGANVLTF TGTGCCAGCAGTTACCCTTCAGGGGGTGGGGCCAACGTCCTGACTTTC
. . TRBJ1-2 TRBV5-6 CASTPNRDNYGYTF TGTGCCAGCACCCCCAACAGGGATAACTATGGCTACACCTTC
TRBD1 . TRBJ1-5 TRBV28 CASSGQGAAEQPQHF TGTGCCAGCAGTGGACAGGGGGCAGCGGAGCAGCCCCAGCATTTT
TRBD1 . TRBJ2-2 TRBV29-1 CSVRTGTGGELFF TGCAGCGTTAGGACAGGGACGGGCGGGGAGCTGTTTTTT
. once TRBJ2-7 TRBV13 CASSLYSLIYEQYF TGTGCCAGCAGCCTCTACAGTTTAATTTACGAGCAGTACTTC
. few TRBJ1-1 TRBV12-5 CASAFSEDTEAFF TGTGCTAGTGCTTTCTCAGAAGACACTGAAGCTTTCTTT
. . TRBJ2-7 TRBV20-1 CSVRGNTEQYF TGCAGTGTCAGGGGTAATACCGAGCAGTACTTC
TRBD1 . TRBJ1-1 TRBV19 CASSTLQGALGTEAFF TGTGCCAGTAGTACCTTACAGGGGGCCCTGGGCACTGAAGCTTTCTTT
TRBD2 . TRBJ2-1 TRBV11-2 CASSSLSGKHNEQFF TGTGCCAGCAGCTCCTTAAGCGGGAAACACAATGAGCAGTTCTTC
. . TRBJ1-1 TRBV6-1 CASSGRQAEAFF TGTGCCAGCAGCGGACGACAGGCTGAAGCTTTCTTT
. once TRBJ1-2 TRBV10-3 CAISEDRSNYGYTF TGTGCCATCAGTGAGGACAGGTCTAACTATGGCTACACCTTC
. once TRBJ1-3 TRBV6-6 CASIIRNTIYF TGTGCCAGCATTATAAGAAACACCATATATTTT
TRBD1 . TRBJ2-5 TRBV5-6 CASSLSLDRGGETQYF TGTGCCAGCAGCTTGTCTCTTGACAGGGGGGGGGAGACCCAGTACTTC
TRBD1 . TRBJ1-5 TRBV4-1 CASSRQGYPYSNQPQHF TGCGCCAGCAGCCGACAGGGGTATCCCTATAGCAATCAGCCCCAGCATTTT
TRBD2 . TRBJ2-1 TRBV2 CASNRLAATNEQFF TGTGCCAGCAATCGGCTAGCGGCCACAAATGAGCAGTTCTTC
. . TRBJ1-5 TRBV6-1 CASTSREGSNQPQHF TGTGCCAGCACCTCCAGGGAAGGTAGCAATCAGCCCCAGCATTTT
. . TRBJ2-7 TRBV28 CASSFSLVPYEQYF TGTGCCAGCAGTTTCTCGCTAGTCCCCTACGAGCAGTACTTC
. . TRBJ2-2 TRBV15 CATSREDSGNTGELFF TGTGCCACCAGCAGAGAAGATAGCGGGAACACCGGGGAGCTGTTTTTT
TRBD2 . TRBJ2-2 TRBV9 CASSTRTSANTGELFF TGTGCCAGCAGCACCCGGACTAGCGCGAACACCGGGGAGCTGTTTTTT
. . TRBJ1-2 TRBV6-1 CASSELGRGYGYTF TGTGCCAGCAGTGAACTCGGCAGGGGCTATGGCTACACCTTC
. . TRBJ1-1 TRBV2 CASSPPGQGLRTEAFF TGTGCCAGCAGTCCCCCAGGGCAGGGGCTTAGAACTGAAGCTTTCTTT
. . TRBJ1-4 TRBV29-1 CSVATGLSNEKLFF TGCAGCGTAGCCACAGGGCTCTCTAATGAAAAACTGTTTTTT
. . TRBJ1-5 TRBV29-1 CSVSQGISQPQHF TGCAGCGTTAGTCAGGGGATCAGCCAGCCCCAGCATTTT
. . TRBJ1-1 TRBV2 CASSSDRENTEAFF TGTGCCAGCAGTTCGGACAGAGAGAACACTGAAGCTTTCTTT
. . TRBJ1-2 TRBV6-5 CASSYTRAYGYTF TGTGCCAGCAGTTACACCAGGGCCTATGGCTACACCTTC
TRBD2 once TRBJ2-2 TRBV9 CASSVPGTSGSKNTGELFF TGTGCCAGCAGCGTCCCCGGGACTAGCGGGAGTAAGAACACCGGGGAGCTGTTTTTT
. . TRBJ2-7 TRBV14 CASSRLQDSYEQYF TGTGCCAGCAGCCGCCTGCAGGATTCCTACGAGCAGTACTTC
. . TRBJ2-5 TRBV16 CASSLTGTQETQYF TGTGCCAGCAGCCTGACAGGAACCCAAGAGACCCAGTACTTC
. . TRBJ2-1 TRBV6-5 CASLGGSYNEQFF TGTGCCAGCTTAGGAGGATCCTACAATGAGCAGTTCTTC
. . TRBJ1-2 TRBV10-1 CASTLQGRNGYTF TGCGCCAGCACCCTACAGGGAAGAAATGGCTACACCTTC
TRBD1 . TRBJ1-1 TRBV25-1 CASSVVGGQGIPFF TGTGCCAGCAGTGTCGTCGGGGGACAGGGTATTCCTTTCTTT